This paragraph reports one T cell receptor (beta chain). Per the germline V gene, CDR1 is SGHRS and CDR2 is YFSETQ. This CDR3 has 18 amino acids. Trimming left V 4 bases short and J 0 bases short, with 22 bases between. The record originates from a study of shared clonotypes between healthy human individuals. TCRdb's table, derived via immunoSEQ multiplex PCR, lists solely in-frame clones and lacks some. The sample includes millions of clones, approximately 90% of them seen just once. Material: naive CD4+ T cells sorted from blood. The sample's subset: CD45RA+ positively selected. This TCR derives from a man between 18 and 35 years old in good health. The chain combines TRBV5-1 with TRBJ1-1, with D unresolved. DNA for the CDR3: TGCGCCAGCAGCCCACAGCATAAGGCCCTCCTCATGAACACTGAAGCTTTCTTT. This translates into CASSPQHKALLMNTEAFF.